This T cell receptor (beta chain) derives from a study of T-cell memory formation after mild COVID-19. Study-level background: The study found TCR clusters largely donor specific.

Germline assignment: CDR1 DFQATT and CDR2 SNEGSKA (reference sequence). The CDR3 covers 14 residues. The V segment lost 6 bases and the J segment 3 bases; nucleotides outside the gene matches: 5. Comments on this clonotype: Its specificity is not known.

Each CDR3 protein gets one entry after TCRdb re-called the 5' RACE reads with MiXCR. The table lists tens of thousands of distinct CDR3 sequences, 9.3% of them singletons, with about 10% in the top ten. Study outcomes and limitations: SARS-CoV-2 specificity of second-wave clones peaking day 37 was unconfirmed. Cross-reactive memory appears to have joined, as suggested by some responding clones showing up in pre-infection memory.

The sample taken for sequencing was PBMCs or a T cell subset sorted from them (not recorded which). The receptor was isolated from an adult woman who had mild COVID-19 (a few samples of this study predate the infection). Cell type and time point are not known. The V gene is TRBV20-1, the J gene TRBJ1-1, with 12 positions matching TRBD1. The CDR3 region has the DNA TGCAGTGCCGGGACAGGGGGCGTACACACTGAAGCTTTCTTT. Translated, it gives CSAGTGGVHTEAFF.